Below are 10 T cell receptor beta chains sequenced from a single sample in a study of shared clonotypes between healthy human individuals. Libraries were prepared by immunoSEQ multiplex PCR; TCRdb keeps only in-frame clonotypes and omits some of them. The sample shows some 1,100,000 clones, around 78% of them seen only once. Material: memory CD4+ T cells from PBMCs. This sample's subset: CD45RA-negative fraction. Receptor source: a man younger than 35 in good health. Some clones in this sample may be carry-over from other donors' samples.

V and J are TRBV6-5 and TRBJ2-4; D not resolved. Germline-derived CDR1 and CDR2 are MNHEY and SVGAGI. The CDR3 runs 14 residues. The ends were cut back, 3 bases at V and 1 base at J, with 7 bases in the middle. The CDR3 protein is CASSYSRAKNIQYF. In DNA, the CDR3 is TGTGCCAGCAGTTATAGCAGGGCCAAAAACATTCAGTACTTC.

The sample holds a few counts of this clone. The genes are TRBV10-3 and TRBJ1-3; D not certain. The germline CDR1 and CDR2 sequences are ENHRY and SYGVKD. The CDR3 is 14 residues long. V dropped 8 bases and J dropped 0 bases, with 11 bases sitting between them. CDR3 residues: CAIDVVSSGNTIYF. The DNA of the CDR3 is TGTGCCATCGACGTCGTTAGCTCTGGAAACACCATATATTTT.

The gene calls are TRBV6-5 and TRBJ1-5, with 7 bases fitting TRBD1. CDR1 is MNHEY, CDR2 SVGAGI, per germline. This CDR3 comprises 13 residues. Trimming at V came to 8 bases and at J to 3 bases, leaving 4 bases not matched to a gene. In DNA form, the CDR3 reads TGTGCCAGCGTGGGACAGTTCAATCAGCCCCAGCATTTT. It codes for CASVGQFNQPQHF.

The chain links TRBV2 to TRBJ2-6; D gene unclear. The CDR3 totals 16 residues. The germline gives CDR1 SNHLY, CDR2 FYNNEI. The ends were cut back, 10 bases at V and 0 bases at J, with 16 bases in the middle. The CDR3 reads CATTLAVPSGANVLTF. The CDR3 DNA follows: TGTGCCACGACCCTGGCGGTCCCCTCTGGGGCCAACGTCCTGACTTTC.

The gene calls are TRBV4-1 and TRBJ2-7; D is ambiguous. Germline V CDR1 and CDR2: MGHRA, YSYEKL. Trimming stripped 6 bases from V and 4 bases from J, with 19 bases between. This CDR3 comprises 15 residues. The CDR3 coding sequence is TGCGCCAGCAGATGGGGTGAGTCAGGATCGTACGAGCAGTACTTC. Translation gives CASRWGESGSYEQYF.

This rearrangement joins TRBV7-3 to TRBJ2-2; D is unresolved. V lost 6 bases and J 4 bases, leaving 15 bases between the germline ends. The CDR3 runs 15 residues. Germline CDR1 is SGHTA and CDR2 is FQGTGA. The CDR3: CASRLGRPVTGELFF. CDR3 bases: TGTGCCAGCAGACTTGGGCGCCCGGTCACCGGGGAGCTGTTTTTT.

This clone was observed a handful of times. The CDR3 DNA follows: TGTGCCTGGGCCAGGGGGCGGAACCAAGCTTTCTTT. Translating it yields CAWARGRNQAFF. The chain is built from TRBV30 and TRBJ1-1, with 8 bases lining up with TRBD1. The CDR3 contains 12 residues. CDR1 is GTSNPN, CDR2 SVGIG, per germline (reference sequence). Trimming took 5 bases from V and 9 from J; bases not matched to a gene: 8.

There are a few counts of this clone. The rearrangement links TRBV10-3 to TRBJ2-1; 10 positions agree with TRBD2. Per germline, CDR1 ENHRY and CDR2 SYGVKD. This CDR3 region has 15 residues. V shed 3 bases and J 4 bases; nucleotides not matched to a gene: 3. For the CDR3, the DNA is TGTGCCATCAGTGAACCGGGACTAGCGTACAATGAGCAGTTCTTC. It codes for CAISEPGLAYNEQFF.

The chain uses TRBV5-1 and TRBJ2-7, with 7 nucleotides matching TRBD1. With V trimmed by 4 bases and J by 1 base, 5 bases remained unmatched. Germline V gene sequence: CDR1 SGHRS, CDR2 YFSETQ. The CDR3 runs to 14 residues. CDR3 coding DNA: TGCGCCAGCAGCCCTGGACAGGAGTCCTACGAGCAGTACTTC. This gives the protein CASSPGQESYEQYF.

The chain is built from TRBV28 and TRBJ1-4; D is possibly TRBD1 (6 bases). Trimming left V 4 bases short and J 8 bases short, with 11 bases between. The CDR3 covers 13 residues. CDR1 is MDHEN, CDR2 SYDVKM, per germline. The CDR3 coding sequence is TGTGCCAGCAGTTGGGGGGGCCCGGAAAAACTGTTTTTT. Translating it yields CASSWGGPEKLFF.